This is a list of T cell receptor beta chains from one sample in a study of human T cells and chemical hapten exposure. In TCRdb, the RACE reads were re-called with MiXCR into one record per CDR3 protein. The sample yields some 60,000 distinct CDR3 sequences, around 11% seen once. The material sequenced was whole blood, taken in connection with sensitization to the hapten diphenylcyclopropenone (DPC). The receptor source for this set is a man younger than 40 with alopecia areata. Some clones in this sample may be carry-over from other donors' samples. The CDR3 runs from the conserved cysteine through the conserved F or W. A D gene is named only where the DNA matches it firmly. Clone size is stated in some rows and not others, as once, few, many or a class when expanded.

v_gene	abundance	j_gene	d_gene	CDR3nt	CDR3aa
TRBV4-1	.	TRBJ1-2	.	TGCGCCAGCAGCCAAGACGCCGGGAGACCACTCGACCTTTATGGCTACACCTTC	CASSQDAGRPLDLYGYTF
TRBV7-2	.	TRBJ2-5	.	TGTGCCAGCAGCTTAGAACAGCAAGAGACCCAGTACTTC	CASSLEQQETQYF
TRBV4-1	many	TRBJ2-1	.	TGCGCCAGCAGCCACGTGTGGGGACATACGTACAATGAGCAGTTCTTC	CASSHVWGHTYNEQFF
TRBV5-5	.	TRBJ2-7	TRBD1	TGTGCCAGCAGCCCCCGCAGGGGGAGTACCTACGAGCAGTACTTC	CASSPRRGSTYEQYF
TRBV7-9	.	TRBJ1-4	.	TGTGCCAGCAGCCCGTCGGGGGAAAAACTGTTTTTT	CASSPSGEKLFF
TRBV5-1	.	TRBJ1-1	.	TGCGCCAGCAGCTTCCCAGAGAACACTGAAGCTTTCTTT	CASSFPENTEAFF
TRBV7-3	many	TRBJ2-6	.	TGTGCCAGCAGCTTAGCCGGGACACCAAACTCTGGGGCCAACGTCCTGACTTTC	CASSLAGTPNSGANVLTF
TRBV7-7	many	TRBJ2-7	.	TGTGCCAGCAGCTTAGCGGACGGCTCCTACGAGCAGTACTTC	CASSLADGSYEQYF
TRBV28	many	TRBJ2-1	TRBD2	TGTGCCAGCAGCCCAAGCGGGGGGGCCTCCTACAATGAGCAGTTCTTC	CASSPSGGASYNEQFF
TRBV11-1	many	TRBJ2-4	TRBD1	TGTGCCAGCAGCTCACGGACAGGGGTGGACATTCAGTACTTC	CASSSRTGVDIQYF
TRBV5-5	.	TRBJ1-1	.	TGTGCCAGCAGCTCTCAGGTGCAGGGTGGAAGGACTGAAGCTTTCTTT	CASSSQVQGGRTEAFF
TRBV28	few	TRBJ1-5	TRBD1	TGTGCCAGCAATACAGGGGTAAATCAGCCCCAGCATTTT	CASNTGVNQPQHF
TRBV24-1	many	TRBJ2-1	.	TGTGCCACCAGTGTTCTCGGGTTCAATGAGCAGTTCTTC	CATSVLGFNEQFF
TRBV9	many	TRBJ2-5	TRBD2	TGTGCCAGCAGCGTAGGATTGGCGAGCGGGGGACAAGAGACCCAGTACTTC	CASSVGLASGGQETQYF
TRBV28	few	TRBJ2-7	.	TGTGCCAGCAGTTTCAACGAGCAGTACTTC	CASSFNEQYF
TRBV9	.	TRBJ2-2	.	TGTGCCAGCAGCGGCCCCGAGCTGTTTTTT	CASSGPELFF
TRBV5-1	many	TRBJ1-2	TRBD1	TGCGCCAGCAGCCTAATCTGGACAGGATATGGCTACACCTTC	CASSLIWTGYGYTF
TRBV18	few	TRBJ2-2	.	TGTGCCAGCTCACCCCCGGGACAAAAGAACACCGGGGAGCTGTTTTTT	CASSPPGQKNTGELFF
TRBV6-6	many	TRBJ2-1	TRBD1	TGTGCCAGCAGTTGGCCGGGACAGGGTTCCAATGAGCAGTTCTTC	CASSWPGQGSNEQFF
TRBV24-1	.	TRBJ2-1	.	TGTGCCACCGACGATCCTGACTCCTACAATGAGCAGTTCTTC	CATDDPDSYNEQFF
TRBV28	.	TRBJ2-7	.	TGTGCCAGCAGCCCGATCTCGCGGGGGACAACACAGTACTTC	CASSPISRGTTQYF
TRBV12-3/TRBV12-4	few	TRBJ1-5	.	TGTGCCAGCAGTTTAGGCAGGGAGAGCAATCAGCCCCAGCATTTT	CASSLGRESNQPQHF
TRBV12-3/TRBV12-4	few	TRBJ1-1	TRBD1	TGTGCCAGCAGTTCAATTGCACAGGGGACTGAAGCTTTCTTT	CASSSIAQGTEAFF
TRBV21-1	.	TRBJ1-1	.	TGTGCCAGCAGCCGGTTGGGTAGAGGGGCTGAAGCTTTCTTT	CASSRLGRGAEAFF
TRBV20-1	.	TRBJ1-5	.	TGCAGTGCTAGCACAGGACAAGGGTTTCAGCCCCAGCATTTT	CSASTGQGFQPQHF
TRBV3-1	few	TRBJ1-5	.	TGTGCCAGCAGCCAAGGGGCACACGGTCAGCCCCAGCATTTT	CASSQGAHGQPQHF
TRBV28	.	TRBJ2-1	TRBD1	TGTGCCAGCAGCCTAGGGGGCGGTAACTACAATGAGCAGTTCTTC	CASSLGGGNYNEQFF
TRBV6-1	many	TRBJ1-5	.	TGTGCCAGCAGTCCGAACGAGGGGGTGGGCAATCAGCCCCAGCATTTT	CASSPNEGVGNQPQHF